This TCR beta chain stems from a study of identical twins. Via MiXCR, TCRdb re-called the 5' RACE reads, giving one row per CDR3 protein. In the table there are fewer than 500,000 distinct CDR3 sequences, 20% to 30% of which are singletons. CDR1 is SEHNR, CDR2 FQNEAQ, per germline (reference sequence). The CDR3 length is 14 residues. V lost 3 bases to trimming and J lost 5 bases, with 13 bases between them. The same data also contributed to another study, on T cells expressing NK-cell markers. That work contributes: Where several donors were concerned, these clonotypes also led the CD3+CD56-NKG2C+ fraction.

The source of this sequence is a woman in her late teens or twenties in good health. Input material: CD4+ T cells sorted from blood. The chain employs TRBV7-9 and TRBJ2-5; D may be TRBD1 (7 bases). The CDR3 sequence: CASSFGGGAETQYF. The CDR3 coding sequence is TGTGCCAGCAGCTTTGGAGGGGGCGCGGAGACCCAGTACTTC.